This T cell receptor beta chain emerged from a study of T cell changes during pregnancy in multiple sclerosis (dated by TCRdb to the late 2010s). A note on the overall study: In women with multiple sclerosis, the researchers looked at how the T cell repertoire shifted as pregnancy progressed.

V and J are trimmed by 1 base and 14 bases, and the gene matches miss 8 bases of the junction. From the cysteine through the phenylalanine, the CDR3 covers 14 amino acids. The retained sequence is limited to the CDR3, 42 bases, with the frame set at the first base. From a lookup of the germline V gene, CDR1 and CDR2 are SGHTA and FQGNSA. Library creation used the immunoSEQ multiplex PCR assay. TCRdb stores this immuneACCESS table with in-frame sequences only. Part of the clones is absent; in the studies checked, under half of the shortfall reflects unresolved V genes, and no reason is known for the rest. This sample has about 73,000 clones in its table, and approximately 92% of those were observed once. The top ten hold roughly 2.1% of the sample. For this clone: No antigen is known for it. The sample holds no much larger clone one base away, and base qualities are not on file.

This specimen was peripheral blood, taken in the second trimester of pregnancy. The chain employs TRBV7-2 and TRBJ1-6; 7 nucleotides in the junction match TRBD1. The TCR sequence derives from a female donor in good health, enrolled as a control in a pregnancy study. CDR3 reads: CASSLGGQSLSLHF. The DNA sequence is given as TGTGCCAGCAGCTTAGGGGGACAGTCCCTATCCCTCCACTTT.